The text below deals with one T cell receptor (beta chain). The protocol was immunoSEQ multiplex PCR, while the TCRdb copy is restricted to in-frame clones and leaves out a portion. The sample lists around 11,000 clones; about 85% were seen once. The sample originates from a study of blood T cell repertoires in COVID-19. The V gene's germline CDR1 is LNHDA and CDR2 SQIVND (reference sequence). With V trimmed by 1 base and J by 0 bases, 1 base remained unmatched. This CDR3 contains 15 residues. This chain links TRBV19 with TRBJ2-3; 7 positions match TRBD2. This sequence was found in a man younger than 40 with active or convalescent COVID-19. The specimen sequenced was peripheral blood. CDR3 in amino acids: CASSIGEGSTDTQYF. In DNA, the CDR3 is TGTGCCAGTAGTATAGGGGAGGGCAGCACAGATACGCAGTATTTT.